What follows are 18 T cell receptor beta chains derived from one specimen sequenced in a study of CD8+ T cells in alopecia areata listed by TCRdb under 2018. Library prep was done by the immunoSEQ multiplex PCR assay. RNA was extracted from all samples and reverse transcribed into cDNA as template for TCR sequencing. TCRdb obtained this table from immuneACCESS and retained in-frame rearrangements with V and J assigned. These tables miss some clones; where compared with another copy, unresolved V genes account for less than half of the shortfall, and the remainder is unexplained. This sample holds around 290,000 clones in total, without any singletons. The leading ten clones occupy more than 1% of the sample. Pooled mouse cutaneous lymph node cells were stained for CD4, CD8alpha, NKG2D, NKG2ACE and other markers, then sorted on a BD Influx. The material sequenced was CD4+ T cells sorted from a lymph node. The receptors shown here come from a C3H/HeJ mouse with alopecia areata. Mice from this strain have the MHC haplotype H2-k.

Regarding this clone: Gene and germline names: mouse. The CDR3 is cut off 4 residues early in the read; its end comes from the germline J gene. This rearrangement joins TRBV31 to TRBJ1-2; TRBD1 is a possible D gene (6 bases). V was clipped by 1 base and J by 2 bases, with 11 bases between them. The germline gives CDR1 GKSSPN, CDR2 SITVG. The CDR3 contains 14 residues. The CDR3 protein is CAWSRGAGNSDYTF. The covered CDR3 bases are TGTGCCTGGAGTCGGGGGGCAGGGAACTCC.

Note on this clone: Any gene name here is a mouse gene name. This CDR3 is CASSPEANTGQLYF. The CDR3 DNA, read in part, is TGTGCCAGCAGCCCCGAGGCAAACACCGGG. The chain employs TRBV19 and TRBJ2-2; D ambiguous. Read sequence stops 4 residues before the CDR3 end, and the germline J gene provides the missing end. Trimming cost V 5 bases and J 0 bases, with 8 bases left between them. The CDR3 spans 14 residues. Germline V lookup: CDR1 FNHDT, CDR2 SITEND (reference sequence).

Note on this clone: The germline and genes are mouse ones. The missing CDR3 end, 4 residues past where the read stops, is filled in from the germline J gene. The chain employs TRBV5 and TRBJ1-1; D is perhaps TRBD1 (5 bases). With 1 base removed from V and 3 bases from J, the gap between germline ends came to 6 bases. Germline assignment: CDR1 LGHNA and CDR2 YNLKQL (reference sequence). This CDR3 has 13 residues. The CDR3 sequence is CASSQVRDTEVFF. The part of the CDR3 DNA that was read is TGTGCCAGCAGCCAAGTCAGGGACACA.

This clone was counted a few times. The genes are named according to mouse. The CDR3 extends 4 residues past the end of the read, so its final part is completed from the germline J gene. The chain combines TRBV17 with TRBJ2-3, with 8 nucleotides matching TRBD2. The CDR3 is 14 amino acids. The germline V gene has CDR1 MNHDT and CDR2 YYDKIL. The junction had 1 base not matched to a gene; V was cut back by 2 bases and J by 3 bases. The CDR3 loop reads CASSRWGGAETLYF. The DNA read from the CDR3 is TGTGCTAGCAGTAGATGGGGGGGGGCAGAA. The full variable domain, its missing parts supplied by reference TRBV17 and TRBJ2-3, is DTTVKQNPRYKLARVGKPVNLICSQTMNHDTMYWYQKKPNQAPKLLLFYYDKILNREADTFEKFQSSRPNNSFCSLYIGSAGLEYSAMYLCASSRWGGAETLYFGSGTRLTVL.

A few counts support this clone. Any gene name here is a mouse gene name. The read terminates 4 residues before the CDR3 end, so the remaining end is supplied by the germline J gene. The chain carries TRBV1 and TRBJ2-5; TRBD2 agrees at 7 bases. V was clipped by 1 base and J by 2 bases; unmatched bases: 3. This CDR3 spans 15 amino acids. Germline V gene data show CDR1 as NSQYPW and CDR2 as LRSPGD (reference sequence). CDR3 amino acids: CTCSAGWGSQDTQYF. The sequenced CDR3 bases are TGCACCTGCAGTGCAGGCTGGGGGTCCCAAGAC.

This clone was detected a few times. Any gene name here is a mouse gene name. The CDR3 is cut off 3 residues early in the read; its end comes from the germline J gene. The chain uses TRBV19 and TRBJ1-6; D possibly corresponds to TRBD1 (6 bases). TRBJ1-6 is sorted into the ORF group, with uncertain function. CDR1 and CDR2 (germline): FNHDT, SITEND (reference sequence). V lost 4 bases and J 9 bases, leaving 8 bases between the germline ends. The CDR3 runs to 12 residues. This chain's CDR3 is CASSLRGSPLYF. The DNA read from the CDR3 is TGTGCCAGCAGTCTCAGGGGTTCGCCC.

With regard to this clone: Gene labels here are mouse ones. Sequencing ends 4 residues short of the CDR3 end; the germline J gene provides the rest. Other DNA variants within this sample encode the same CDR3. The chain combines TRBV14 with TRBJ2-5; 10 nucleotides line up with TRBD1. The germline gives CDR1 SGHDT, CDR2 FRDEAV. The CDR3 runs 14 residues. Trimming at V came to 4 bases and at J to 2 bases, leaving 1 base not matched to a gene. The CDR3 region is CASSRDRGQDTQYF. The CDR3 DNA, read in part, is TGTGCCAGCAGTCGGGACAGGGGCCAAGAC.

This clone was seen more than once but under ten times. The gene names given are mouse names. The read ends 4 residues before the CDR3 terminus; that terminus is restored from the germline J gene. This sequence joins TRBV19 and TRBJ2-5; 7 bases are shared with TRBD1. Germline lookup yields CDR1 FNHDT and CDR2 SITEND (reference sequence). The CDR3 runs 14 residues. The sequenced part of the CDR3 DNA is TGTGCCAGCAGTATAGAACAGGGGAAAGAC. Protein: CASSIEQGKD. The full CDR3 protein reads CASSIEQGKDTQYF.

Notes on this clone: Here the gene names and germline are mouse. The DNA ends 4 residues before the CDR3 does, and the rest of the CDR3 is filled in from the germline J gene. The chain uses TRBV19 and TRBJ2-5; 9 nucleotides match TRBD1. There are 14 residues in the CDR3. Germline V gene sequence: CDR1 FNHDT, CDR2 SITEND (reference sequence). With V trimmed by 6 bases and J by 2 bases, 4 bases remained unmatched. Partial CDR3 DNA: TGTGCCAGCACTCCGGGACAGGGCCAAGAC. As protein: CASTPGQGQD. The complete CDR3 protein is CASTPGQGQDTQYF. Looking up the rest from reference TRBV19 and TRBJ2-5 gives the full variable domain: GGIITQTPKFLIGQEGQKLTLKCQQNFNHDTMYWYRQDSGKGLRLIYYSITENDLQKGDLSEGYDASREKKSSFSLTVTSAQKNEMAVFLCASTPGQGQDTQYFGPGTRLLVL.

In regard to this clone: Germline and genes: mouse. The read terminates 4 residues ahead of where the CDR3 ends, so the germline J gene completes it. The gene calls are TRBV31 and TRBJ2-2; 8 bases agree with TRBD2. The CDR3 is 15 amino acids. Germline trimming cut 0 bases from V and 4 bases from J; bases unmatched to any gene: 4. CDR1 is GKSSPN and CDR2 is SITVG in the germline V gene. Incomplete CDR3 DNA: TGTGCCTGGAGTCTAGCGCTGGGGGGCACCGGG. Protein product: CAWSLALGGTG. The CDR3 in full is CAWSLALGGTGQLYF.

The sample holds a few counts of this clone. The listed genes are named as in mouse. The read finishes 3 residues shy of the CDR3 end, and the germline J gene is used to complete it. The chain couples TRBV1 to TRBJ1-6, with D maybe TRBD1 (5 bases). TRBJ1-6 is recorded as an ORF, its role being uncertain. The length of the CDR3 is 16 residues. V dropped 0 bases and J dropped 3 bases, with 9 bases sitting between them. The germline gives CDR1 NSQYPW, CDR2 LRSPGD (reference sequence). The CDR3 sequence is CTCSADHRNYNSPLYF. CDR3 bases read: TGCACCTGCAGTGCAGATCACAGGAACTATAATTCGCCC.

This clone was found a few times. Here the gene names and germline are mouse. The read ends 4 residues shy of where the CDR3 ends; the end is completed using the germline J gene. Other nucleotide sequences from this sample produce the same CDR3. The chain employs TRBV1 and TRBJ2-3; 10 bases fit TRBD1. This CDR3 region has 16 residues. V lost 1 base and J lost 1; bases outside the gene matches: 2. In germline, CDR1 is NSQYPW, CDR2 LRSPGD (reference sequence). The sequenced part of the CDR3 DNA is TGCACCTGCAGTGCAGGACAGGGGGCAGGTGCAGAA. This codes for CTCSAGQGAGAE. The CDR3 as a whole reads CTCSAGQGAGAETLYF.

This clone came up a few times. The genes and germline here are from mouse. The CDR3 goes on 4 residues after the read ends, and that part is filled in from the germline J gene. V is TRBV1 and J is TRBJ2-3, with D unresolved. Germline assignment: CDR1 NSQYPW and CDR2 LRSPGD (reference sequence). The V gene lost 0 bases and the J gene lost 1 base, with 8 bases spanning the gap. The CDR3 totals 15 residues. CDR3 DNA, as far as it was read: TGCACCTGCAGTGCAGAGGGTTTTGGTGCAGAA. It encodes CTCSAEGFGAE. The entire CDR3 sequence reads CTCSAEGFGAETLYF. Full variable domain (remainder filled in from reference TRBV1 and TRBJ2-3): VTLLEQNPRWRLVPRGQAVNLRCILKNSQYPWMSWYQQDLQKQLQWLFTLRSPGDKEVKSLPGADYLATRVTDTELRLQVANMSQGRTLYCTCSAEGFGAETLYFGSGTRLTVL.

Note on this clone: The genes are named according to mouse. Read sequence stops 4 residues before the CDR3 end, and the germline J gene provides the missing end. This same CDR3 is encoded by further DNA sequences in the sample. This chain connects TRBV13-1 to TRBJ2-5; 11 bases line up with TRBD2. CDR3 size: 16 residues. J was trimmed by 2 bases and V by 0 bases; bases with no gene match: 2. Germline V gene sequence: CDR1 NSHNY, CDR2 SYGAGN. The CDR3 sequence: CASSDAGTGGQDTQYF. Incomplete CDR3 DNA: TGTGCCAGCAGTGATGCAGGGACTGGGGGCCAAGAC.

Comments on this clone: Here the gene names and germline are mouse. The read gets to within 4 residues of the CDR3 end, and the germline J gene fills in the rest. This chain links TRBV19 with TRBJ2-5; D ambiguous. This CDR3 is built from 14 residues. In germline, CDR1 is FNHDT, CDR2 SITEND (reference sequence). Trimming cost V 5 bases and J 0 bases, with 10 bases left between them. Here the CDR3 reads CASRLTVNQDTQYF. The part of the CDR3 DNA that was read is TGTGCCAGCAGACTAACGGTTAACCAAGAC.

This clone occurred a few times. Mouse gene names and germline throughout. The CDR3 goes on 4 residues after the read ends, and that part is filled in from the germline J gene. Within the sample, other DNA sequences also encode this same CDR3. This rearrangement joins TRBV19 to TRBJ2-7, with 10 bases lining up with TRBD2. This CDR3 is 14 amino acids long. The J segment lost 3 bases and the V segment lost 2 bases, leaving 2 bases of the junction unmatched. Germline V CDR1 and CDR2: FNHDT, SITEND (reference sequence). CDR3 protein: CASSMRLGGYEQYF. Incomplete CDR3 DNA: TGTGCCAGCAGTATGAGACTGGGGGGCTAT.

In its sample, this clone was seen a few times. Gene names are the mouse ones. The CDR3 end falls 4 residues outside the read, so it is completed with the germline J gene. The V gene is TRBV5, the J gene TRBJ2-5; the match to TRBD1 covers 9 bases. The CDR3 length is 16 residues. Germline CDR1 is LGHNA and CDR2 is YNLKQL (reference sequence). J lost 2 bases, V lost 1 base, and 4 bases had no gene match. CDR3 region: CASSQVRGQGQDTQYF. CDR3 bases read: TGTGCCAGCAGCCAAGTCAGGGGACAGGGCCAAGAC.

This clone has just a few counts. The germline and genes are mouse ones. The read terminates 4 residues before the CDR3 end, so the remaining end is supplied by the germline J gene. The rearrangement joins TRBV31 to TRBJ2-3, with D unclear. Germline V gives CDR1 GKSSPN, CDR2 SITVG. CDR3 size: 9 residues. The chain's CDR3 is CARAETLYF. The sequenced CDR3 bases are TGTGCAAGGGCAGAA.